In this sample, the clone carrying this TCR beta chain turned up a few times. TCRdb reprocessed the 5' RACE reads via MiXCR and lists one record per CDR3 protein. Altogether about 630,000 distinct CDR3 sequences are present, around an eighth being singletons, with the ten largest covering about 15%. This sample stems from a study of T cells after yellow fever vaccination. Trimming shortened V by 5 bases and J by 3 bases, and 11 bases separated the two germline ends. The CDR3 totals 14 residues. CDR1 is MDHEN, CDR2 SYDVKM, per germline. The material was PBMCs, obtained on the day of the yellow fever booster vaccination. This chain uses TRBV28 with TRBJ2-1, with D possibly matching TRBD1 (5 bases). This receptor was obtained from a man aged 25-45 years who received the YFV17D yellow fever vaccine. The CDR3 sequence: CASSASGLYNEQFF. DNA for the CDR3: TGTGCCAGCAGTGCCTCAGGGCTCTACAATGAGCAGTTCTTC.